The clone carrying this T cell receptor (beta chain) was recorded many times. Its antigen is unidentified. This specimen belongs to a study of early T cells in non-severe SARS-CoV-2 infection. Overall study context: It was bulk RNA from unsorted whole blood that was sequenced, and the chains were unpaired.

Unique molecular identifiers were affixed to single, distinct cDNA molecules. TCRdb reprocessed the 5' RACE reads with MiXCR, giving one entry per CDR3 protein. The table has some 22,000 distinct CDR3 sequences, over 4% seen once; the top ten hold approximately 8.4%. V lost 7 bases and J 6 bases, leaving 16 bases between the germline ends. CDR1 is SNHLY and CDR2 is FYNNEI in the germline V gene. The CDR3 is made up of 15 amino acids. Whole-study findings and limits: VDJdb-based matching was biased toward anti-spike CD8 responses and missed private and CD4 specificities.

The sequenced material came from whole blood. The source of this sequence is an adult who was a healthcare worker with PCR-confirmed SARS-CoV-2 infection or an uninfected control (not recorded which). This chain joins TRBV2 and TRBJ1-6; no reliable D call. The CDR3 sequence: CASTSWADSNSPLHF. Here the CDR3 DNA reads TGTGCCAGCACTAGCTGGGCTGATAGTAATTCACCCCTCCACTTT.